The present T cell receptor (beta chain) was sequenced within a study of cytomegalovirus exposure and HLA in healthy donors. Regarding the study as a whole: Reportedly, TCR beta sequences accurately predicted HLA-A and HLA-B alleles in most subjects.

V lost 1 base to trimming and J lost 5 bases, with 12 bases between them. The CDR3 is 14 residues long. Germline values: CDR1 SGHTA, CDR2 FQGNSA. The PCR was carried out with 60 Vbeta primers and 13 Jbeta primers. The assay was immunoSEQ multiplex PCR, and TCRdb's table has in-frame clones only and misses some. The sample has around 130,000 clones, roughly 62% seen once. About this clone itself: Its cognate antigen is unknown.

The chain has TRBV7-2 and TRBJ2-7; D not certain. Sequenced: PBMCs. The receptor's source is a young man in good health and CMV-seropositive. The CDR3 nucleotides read TGTGCCAGCAGCTTAGGGCACACGATCCACGAGCAGTACTTC. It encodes CASSLGHTIHEQYF.